What follows is one TCR beta chain and its context. It has no known antigen specificity. Base quality data are lacking; no much larger clone is found one base away. These data come from a study of shared clonotypes between healthy human individuals (TCRdb year 2020). For the wider study: The cohort included a few men and two women between 18 and 49 years of age. To increase sequencing depth and limit assay-specific biases, different laboratories used diverse techniques to prepare libraries and sequence TCR repertoires. Between about 0.85 and 9.5 billion PBMCs per donor were obtained by leukapheresis. For each donor, three plates each were used for CD4 naive and CD4 memory, two plates were used for CD8 naive, and one plate was used for CD8 memory. Blood TCR repertoires of roughly 5 healthy adults were deeply sequenced to estimate repertoire size and the extent of clonotype sharing between individuals. Broad study findings and their caveats: Clonotypes shared by all four sorted-subset donors showed higher generation probabilities than non-shared clonotypes. The small number of donors limited the genetic and exposure-history diversity represented. Only blood was sampled, and tissue TCR repertoires likely differ from those in blood. Incomplete sequencing was indicated by rarefaction of sorted-subset datasets, despite the large sequencing depth. Pairwise subsampling indicated that sequencing depth was expected to affect the degree of clonotype sharing among donors. Naive subsets generally had larger estimated clonotype richness than memory subsets. Across a few donors, about 5% of naive CD4, approximately 3.5% of naive CD8, 2.3% of memory CD4, and approximately 0.4% of memory CD8 clonotypes were shared.

Healthy HIV-negative adults with no recently reported acute infections or vaccinations were included as donors. All donors were Caucasian adults living in Nashville, Tennessee, USA. CD4+ T cells were enriched by magnetic negative selection, after which naive cells were positively selected on CD45RA and the negative fraction was taken as the memory subset. After blood collection by leukapheresis, PBMCs were isolated using Ficoll-Histopaque density gradient centrifugation and then cryopreserved in the vapor phase of liquid nitrogen. Analytical flow cytometry was used to check the purity and quantity of each magnetically sorted T cell population. Each sorted fraction had its genomic DNA isolated and then quantified by UV absorbance on a Nanodrop 2000c. Germline trimming: 4 bases from V, 3 bases from J; junction bases outside gene matches: 3. The CDR3 runs 14 amino acids, cysteine and phenylalanine included. Left in the record is the CDR3 DNA by itself, 42 bases read in frame from the first base. The germline V gene yields SGHTA for CDR1 and FQGNSA for CDR2.

Using the deep immunoSEQ assay, TCR CDR3 regions were amplified from genomic DNA by multiplex PCR. Extracted genomic DNA from each cell subset was spread evenly across all wells of several immunoSEQ 96-well plates, with each plate serving as a replicate. For sorted subsets, each replicate PCR was loaded with 150 to 250 ng genomic DNA, equivalent to some 31,000 T cell genomes. The purified libraries were quantified using a Qubit 3.0 fluorometer, sized with a Bioanalyzer 2100, and then quantified again using the KAPA Library Quantification kit. Every immunoSEQ 96-well plate was sequenced on a separate single-read 150-cycle Illumina NextSeq 550 flow cell. The published analysis was carried out like this. Because the immunoSEQ output held only junctional sequences and lacked quality scores, the filtering could not match the filtering applied to full-length reads. To assign V/J genes and CDR3, sequences were annotated against IMGT germline references using PyIR, a Python wrapper for IgBLAST v1.9. Any read was removed if the V/J assignment was weak (E-value above 1e-6), the CDR3 was missing, or the read contained stop codons, out-of-frame junctions, or ambiguous translated residues. V3J clonotypes were defined as sequences sharing the same inferred V gene, J gene, and CDR3 amino acid sequence. To compute the percentage overlap between repertoires, the number of shared unique clonotypes was divided by the size of the smaller repertoire. Three approaches were used to assess repertoire richness: RTK rarefaction, the Chao1 estimator, and Recon v2.1 estimates of unobserved clonotypes. Generation probabilities were computed with OLGA for all TCRbeta clonotypes obtained by the gDNA method from several donors. This is the immuneACCESS table as TCRdb keeps it, with only in-frame sequences that have V and J called. A part of the clones is gone; compared with another copy, unresolved V genes explain less than half, and the rest is unexplained. The DNA was the basis for D and trimming; V, J and clone size are from that table. In all, the sample holds about 1 million clones, and under 80% of those were seen once. The top ten constitute 1.4% of the sample.

Sample: memory CD4+ T cells sorted from blood. The sample's cell subset or site label is to be understood as: CD45RA-negative fraction. The V and J segments used are TRBV7-2 and TRBJ1-2; the junction holds 9 bases that match TRBD1. The TCR sequence derives from a man aged 18 to 35 in good health. In nucleotide form, the sequence is TGTGCCAGCAGCTCAGGGACAGGGTACTATGGCTACACCTTC. Its protein reads: CASSSGTGYYGYTF.